This T cell receptor (beta chain) comes out of a study of T cell repertoires in cytomegalovirus infection. Study context: From public TCR beta signatures came an indication of both CMV infection and matching HLA type.

Concerning this clonotype itself: What it recognizes is unknown.

TCRdb reanalysed the reads using MiXCR and keeps one entry per CDR3 protein. The repertoire holds around 290,000 distinct CDR3 sequences, roughly a quarter seen once, with more than 11% in the top ten. Whole-study findings and limits: CMV-specific HLA-C-restricted TCR beta clonotypes dominated the ex vivo response. There were carriers of CMV plus the relevant HLA, and cumulative public TCR beta family frequency identified them.

The sequenced sample consisted of PBMCs. This TCR derives from a human donor in good health (CMV status not recorded). Some clones in this sample may be carry-over from other donors' samples.

CDR3 sequence: CASSTGQSIEAFF. CDR3 nucleotides: TGCGCCAGCAGTACTGGACAGTCGATCGAAGCTTTCTTT. The chain has TRBV10-1 and TRBJ1-1; maybe TRBD1 (6 bases). The V end was cut by 5 bases, the J end by 8 bases, with 15 bases between. This CDR3 is 13 amino acids long. In germline, CDR1 is WNHNN, CDR2 SYGVQD (reference sequence).